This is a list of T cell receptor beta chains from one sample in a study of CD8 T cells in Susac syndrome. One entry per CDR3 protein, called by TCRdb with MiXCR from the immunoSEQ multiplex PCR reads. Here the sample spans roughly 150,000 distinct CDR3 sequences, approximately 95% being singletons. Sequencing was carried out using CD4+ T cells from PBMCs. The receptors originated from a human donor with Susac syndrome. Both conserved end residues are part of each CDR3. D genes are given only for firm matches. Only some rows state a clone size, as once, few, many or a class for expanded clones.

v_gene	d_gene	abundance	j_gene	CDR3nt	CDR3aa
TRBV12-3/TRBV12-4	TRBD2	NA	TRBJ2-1	TGTGCCAGCAGTTCCGGGGGAGGGGTGATCTTC	CASSSGGGVIF
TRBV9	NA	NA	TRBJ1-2	TGTGCCAGCAGCGTACCAGGGCAGGGCTACACCTTC	CASSVPGQGYTF
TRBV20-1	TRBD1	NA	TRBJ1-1	TGCAGTGCTAGACTGGACAGGGCGAACACTGAAGCTTTCTTT	CSARLDRANTEAFF
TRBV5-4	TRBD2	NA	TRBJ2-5	TGTGCCAGCAGCTTTCAACCTAGCGGGAGAGAGACCCAGTACTTC	CASSFQPSGRETQYF
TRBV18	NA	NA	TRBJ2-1	TGTGCCAGCTCACCTCAGGCGTCCTACAATGAGCAGTTCTTC	CASSPQASYNEQFF
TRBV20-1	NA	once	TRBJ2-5	TGCAGTGCTAGAGCTCCGGCTGGGGAGACCCAGTACTTC	CSARAPAGETQYF
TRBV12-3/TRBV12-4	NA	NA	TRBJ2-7	TGTGCCAGCATTCCCCCGGGAAGCTACGAGCAGTACTTC	CASIPPGSYEQYF
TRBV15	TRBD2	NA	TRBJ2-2	TGTGCCACCACCCAGACTAGCGGGAACACCGGGGAGCTGTTTTTT	CATTQTSGNTGELFF
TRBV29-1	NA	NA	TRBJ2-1	TGCAGCGTTGAGGTGCTGGACAGTCGCAATGAGCAGTTCTTC	CSVEVLDSRNEQFF
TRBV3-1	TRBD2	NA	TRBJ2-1	TGTGCCAGCAGCCCCGCGGGACTACCTAACAATGAGCAGTTCTTC	CASSPAGLPNNEQFF
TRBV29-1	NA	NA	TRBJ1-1	TGCAGCGCCCACCTAGTTTTAGGAAGCACGGGACCGAACACTGAAGCTTTCTTT	CSAHLVLGSTGPNTEAFF
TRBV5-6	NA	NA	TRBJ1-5	TGTGCCAGCAGCTTGGACCCCAGACAGCCCCAGCATTTT	CASSLDPRQPQHF
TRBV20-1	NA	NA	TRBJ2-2	TGCAGTGCTAGAGTTCCCGGGGCAGAAACCGGGGAGCTGTTTTTT	CSARVPGAETGELFF
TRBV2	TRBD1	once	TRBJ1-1	TGTGCCAGCACCCGACAGGGACGTGACACTGAAGCTTTCTTT	CASTRQGRDTEAFF
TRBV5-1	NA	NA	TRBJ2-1	TGCGCCAGCAGCTCAGCCGACAGAGATGCCTACAATGAGCAGTTCTTC	CASSSADRDAYNEQFF
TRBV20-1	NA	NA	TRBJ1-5	TGCAGTGCTACTTCGGGACACCGTAACAATCAGCCCCAGCATTTT	CSATSGHRNNQPQHF
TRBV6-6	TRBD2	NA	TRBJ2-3	TGTGCCAGCAGACTAGCGGGGGTTCGCACAGATACGCAGTATTTT	CASRLAGVRTDTQYF
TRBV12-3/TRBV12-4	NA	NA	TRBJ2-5	TGTGCCAGCAGCCGAGGACGCCTACAAGAGACCCAGTACTTC	CASSRGRLQETQYF
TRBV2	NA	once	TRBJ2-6	TGTGCCAGCCGTGAGGCATCTGGGGCCAACGTCCTGACTTTC	CASREASGANVLTF
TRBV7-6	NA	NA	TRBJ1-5	TGTGCCAGCAGCTTAAGCGCGGTTAGCAATCAGCCCCAGCATTTT	CASSLSAVSNQPQHF
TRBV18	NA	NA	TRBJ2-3	TGTGCCAGCTCACCCCGCACAGATACGCAGTATTTT	CASSPRTDTQYF
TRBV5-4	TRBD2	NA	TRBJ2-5	TGTGCCAGCAGCTCTAGACTAGCGGGGTCAGAGACCCAGTACTTC	CASSSRLAGSETQYF
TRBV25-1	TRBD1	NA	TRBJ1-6	TGTGCCAGCAGTGAACGGGGCAGGGGGAATTCACCCCTCCACTTT	CASSERGRGNSPLHF
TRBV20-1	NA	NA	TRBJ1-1	TGCAGTGCTAGGGGAATTGGGTCAGGGCCAGAGACTGAAGCTTTCTTT	CSARGIGSGPETEAFF
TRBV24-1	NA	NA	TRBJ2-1	TGTGCCACCAGTTCGTCGGAAAGATCGAACAATGAGCAGTTCTTC	CATSSSERSNNEQFF
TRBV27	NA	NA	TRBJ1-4	TGTGCCAGCAGGGGCCTAGCATCGGGTAATGAAAAACTGTTTTTT	CASRGLASGNEKLFF